The 22 T cell receptor beta chains listed next were all sequenced from one sample in a study of OX40 agonist ivuxolimab in advanced cancers. Method: immunoSEQ multiplex PCR; TCRdb's copy keeps in-frame clones and lacks some. Counted here are 65,000 to 75,000 clones, 85% occurring once; the ten biggest clones make up 0.8% to 1%. Sequenced here: CD4+ or CD8+ T cells sorted from blood, sampled in a trial of the OX40 agonist ivuxolimab. These TCRs come from an adult with an advanced solid tumor such as melanoma, head and neck, liver or kidney cancer.

V gene TRBV19 combines with J gene TRBJ2-1; 10 positions agree with TRBD2. CDR3 size: 17 residues. V shed 0 bases, J shed 3 bases, and the junction held 5 bases outside the gene matches. Germline V gene data show CDR1 as LNHDA and CDR2 as SQIVND (reference sequence). The CDR3 DNA follows: TGTGCCAGTAGTATAGAGCTTGTAGCGGGGGGCTACAATGAGCAGTTCTTC. Amino acid sequence: CASSIELVAGGYNEQFF.

The rearrangement links TRBV7-2 to TRBJ2-2, with 12 bases identical to TRBD2. The V segment lost 5 bases and the J segment 7 bases; nucleotides outside the gene matches: 8. This CDR3 region has 16 residues. Germline assignment: CDR1 SGHTA and CDR2 FQGNSA. The CDR3 DNA is TGTGCCAGCAGCCCTGGACTAGCGGGAATTGGCGGGGAGCTGTTTTTT. This gives the protein CASSPGLAGIGGELFF.

This chain joins TRBV2 and TRBJ2-3; no firm D call. The V gene's germline CDR1 is SNHLY and CDR2 FYNNEI. The length of the CDR3 is 13 residues. V was trimmed by 2 bases and J by 8 bases, leaving 11 bases between them. The CDR3 sequence: CASSEITGGTQYF. CDR3 nucleotide sequence: TGTGCCAGCAGTGAAATCACGGGCGGTACGCAGTATTTT.

The chain joins TRBV10-3 to TRBJ2-5; the match to TRBD1 covers 11 bases. Germline V gives CDR1 ENHRY, CDR2 SYGVKD. The CDR3 totals 17 residues. J was trimmed by 1 base and V by 0 bases; bases with no gene match: 4. CDR3 sequence: CAISESSGTGGQETQYF. The CDR3 bases are TGTGCCATCAGTGAGTCGTCCGGGACAGGGGGCCAAGAGACCCAGTACTTC.

The gene calls are TRBV2 and TRBJ2-5; 8 nucleotides align to TRBD1. The germline CDR1 and CDR2 sequences are SNHLY and FYNNEI. Germline trimming cut 1 base from V and 7 bases from J; bases unmatched to any gene: 8. CDR3 length: 15 residues. Here the CDR3 reads CASSEGQGARATQYF. In DNA form, the CDR3 reads TGTGCCAGCAGTGAAGGGCAGGGGGCTAGGGCGACCCAGTACTTC.

V is TRBV12-5 and J is TRBJ2-1; TRBD1 aligns across 7 bases. The germline V gene encodes CDR1 LGHNT and CDR2 FRNRAP. The CDR3 sequence is 15 residues long. With V trimmed by 6 bases and J by 0 bases, 5 bases remained unmatched. The CDR3 coding sequence is TGTGCTAGTGGCGAGGGACAGAGCTCCTACAATGAGCAGTTCTTC. Amino acids: CASGEGQSSYNEQFF.

This chain uses TRBV5-1 with TRBJ2-7; D gene ambiguous. V was trimmed by 4 bases and J by 4 bases, leaving 12 bases between them. The CDR3 sequence is 13 residues long. Germline values: CDR1 SGHRS, CDR2 YFSETQ. The CDR3 DNA sequence: TGCGCCAGCAGCATAATGCTAGGGTACGAGCAGTACTTC. It yields the protein CASSIMLGYEQYF.

As DNA, the CDR3 is TGTGCCAGCAGTGAAGACAGGGTTCAGGGGCAGTACTTC. Translated, it gives CASSEDRVQGQYF. This sequence joins TRBV2 and TRBJ2-7, with a tentative D call TRBD1 (6 bases). CDR1 and CDR2 from the germline V gene are SNHLY and FYNNEI. The CDR3 contains 13 residues. V dropped 1 base and J dropped 9 bases, with 13 bases sitting between them.

The chain is built from TRBV5-6 and TRBJ1-2; tentative D call: TRBD1 (6 bases). V was trimmed by 4 bases and J by 5 bases, leaving 18 bases between them. CDR1 is SGHDT, CDR2 YYEEEE, per germline. CDR3 length: 15 amino acids. In DNA form, the CDR3 reads TGTGCCAGCAGCCAAGACGGTCAGGGGAGGTATGGCTACACCTTC. This codes for CASSQDGQGRYGYTF.

V is TRBV6-1 and J is TRBJ1-6; no firm D call. CDR1 is MNHNS, CDR2 SASEGT, per germline. V was trimmed by 8 bases and J by 5 bases, leaving 13 bases between them. This CDR3 has 14 residues. The CDR3: CASRRTLNNSPLHF. The CDR3 nucleotides are TGTGCCAGCCGCCGGACCCTAAATAATTCACCCCTCCACTTT.

The chain joins TRBV11-2 to TRBJ1-2, with D unresolved. The length of the CDR3 is 13 residues. Germline V gene lookup returns CDR1 SGHAT and CDR2 FQNNGV. V shed 1 base and J shed 10 bases, with 13 bases lying between them. The CDR3 reads CASSLGESLDYTF. For the CDR3, the DNA is TGTGCCAGCAGCTTAGGGGAAAGCTTGGACTACACCTTC.

The chain is built from TRBV7-8 and TRBJ2-5; D possibly uses TRBD1 or TRBD2 (6 bases each). This CDR3 is built from 16 residues. Per germline, CDR1 SGHVS and CDR2 FQNEAQ. V dropped 0 bases and J dropped 0 bases, with 11 bases sitting between them. The CDR3 loop is CASSLAGGGYQETQYF. The CDR3 DNA follows: TGTGCCAGCAGCTTAGCCGGAGGGGGGTACCAAGAGACCCAGTACTTC.

The chain links TRBV11-3 to TRBJ1-1; D possibly corresponds to TRBD1 (6 bases). V was pared by 5 bases and J by 0 bases, with 19 bases between. The CDR3 has 17 amino acids. Germline V gene data show CDR1 as SGHNT and CDR2 as YENEEA. CDR3 protein: CASSHRGGGVMNTEAFF. As DNA, the CDR3 is TGTGCCAGCAGCCACCGGGGAGGGGGGGTCATGAACACTGAAGCTTTCTTT.

A single count supports this clone. The rearrangement uses TRBV28 and TRBJ1-3; 9 bases line up with TRBD1. V trimming: 5 bases; J trimming: 6 bases; junction bases outside the gene matches: 8. This CDR3 has 15 amino acids. Germline values: CDR1 MDHEN, CDR2 SYDVKM. The DNA for the CDR3 is TGTGCCAGCAGTAACCCGGGACAGGGAGCAAACACCATATATTTT. Translation gives CASSNPGQGANTIYF.

V is TRBV2 and J is TRBJ2-3; D is undetermined. This CDR3 is 11 amino acids long. Germline CDR1 and CDR2: SNHLY and FYNNEI. V shed 7 bases and J shed 3 bases, with 5 bases lying between them. For the CDR3, the DNA is TGTGCCAGCAAAATAACAGATACGCAGTATTTT. Translation: CASKITDTQYF.

The CDR3 bases are TGTGCCAGCAGCCGTACTACAGGGGACACTGAAGCTTTCTTT. Protein product: CASSRTTGDTEAFF. The V gene is TRBV4-2, the J gene TRBJ1-1, with 7 positions matching TRBD1. The germline V gene encodes CDR1 LGHNA and CDR2 YNFKEQ. CDR3 length equals 14 residues. J was trimmed by 3 bases and V by 4 bases; bases with no gene match: 5.

J is TRBJ1-5 and V is TRBV6-1; 10 bases are shared with TRBD1. Germline V gene sequence: CDR1 MNHNS, CDR2 SASEGT. CDR3 size: 17 residues. With V trimmed by 1 base and J by 5 bases, 8 bases remained unmatched. CDR3 residues: CASSEGRQGAEYQPQHF. In DNA form, the CDR3 reads TGTGCCAGCAGTGAAGGTAGACAGGGGGCAGAGTATCAGCCCCAGCATTTT.

In this sample, this clone turned up once. The V and J genes are TRBV30 and TRBJ2-7; D is undetermined. V lost 3 bases and J 9 bases, leaving 15 bases between the germline ends. CDR1 is GTSNPN and CDR2 is SVGIG in the germline V gene (reference sequence). The CDR3 runs 12 residues. Here the CDR3 DNA reads TGTGCCTGGAGCGCTTCCCGAGCGAGGCAGTACTTC. This encodes CAWSASRARQYF.

The chain couples TRBV5-6 to TRBJ2-7; 7 nucleotides match TRBD1. V lost 4 bases, J lost 7 bases, and 11 bases stayed unmatched. The germline V gene encodes CDR1 SGHDT and CDR2 YYEEEE. The CDR3 is made up of 14 amino acids. DNA of the CDR3: TGTGCCAGCAGCGGGAGACAGGGCCGAGGGGAGCAGTACTTC. This encodes CASSGRQGRGEQYF.

The chain recombines TRBV28 with TRBJ1-6; possibly TRBD1 for D (6 bases). The V gene's germline CDR1 is MDHEN and CDR2 SYDVKM. The CDR3 covers 15 residues. V gave up 5 bases and J gave up 8 bases, with 16 bases separating them. CDR3: CASSGRTVIYSPLHF. The DNA for the CDR3 is TGTGCCAGCAGTGGGAGGACAGTAATCTATTCACCCCTCCACTTT.

The V and J genes are TRBV27 and TRBJ2-3, with 11 bases matching TRBD2. In germline, CDR1 is MNHEY, CDR2 SMNVEV (reference sequence). V lost 3 bases and J lost 8; bases outside the gene matches: 10. This CDR3 has 16 amino acids. CDR3 sequence reads: CASSFYSGGASGTQYF. The CDR3 bases are TGTGCCAGCAGTTTCTATAGCGGGGGGGCTTCCGGTACGCAGTATTTT.

V is TRBV11-3 and J is TRBJ2-7, with a weak D call TRBD1 (5 bases). CDR1 and CDR2 from the germline V gene are SGHNT and YENEEA. The V gene lost 4 bases and the J gene lost 7 bases, with 17 bases spanning the gap. The CDR3 is 14 residues long. The CDR3 DNA is TGTGCCAGCAGCTCCCAGGGTAGCCTTAGAGAGCAGTACTTC. Translation: CASSSQGSLREQYF.